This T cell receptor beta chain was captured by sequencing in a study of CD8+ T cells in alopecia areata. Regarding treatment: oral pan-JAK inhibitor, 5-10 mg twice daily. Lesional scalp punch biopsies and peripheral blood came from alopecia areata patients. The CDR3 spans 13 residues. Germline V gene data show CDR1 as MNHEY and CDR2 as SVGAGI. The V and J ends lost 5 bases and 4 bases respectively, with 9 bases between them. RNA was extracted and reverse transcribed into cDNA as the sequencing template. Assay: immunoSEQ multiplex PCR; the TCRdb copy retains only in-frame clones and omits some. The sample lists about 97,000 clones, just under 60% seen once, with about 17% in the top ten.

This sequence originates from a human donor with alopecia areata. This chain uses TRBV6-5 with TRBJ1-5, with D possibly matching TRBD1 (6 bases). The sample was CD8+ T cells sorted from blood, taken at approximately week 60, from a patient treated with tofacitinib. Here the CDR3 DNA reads TGTGCCAGCAGTGGAAGGGGGAATCAGCCCCAGCATTTT. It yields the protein CASSGRGNQPQHF.